The 9 T cell receptor beta chains below all came from one sample that was sequenced in a study of a mutant IDH1 vaccine in newly diagnosed glioma. These receptors' antigens are unknown. Only in-frame clones appear in the TCRdb table, and some are missing; sequencing was by immunoSEQ multiplex PCR. This sample has about 40,000 clones, with under 90% found just once. The time point is: week 11, during vaccination. Topical imiquimod was applied with each vaccine dose, which held 300 ug of mutant IDH1 20-mer peptide. This sample comprised peripheral blood mononuclear cells (PBMCs), obtained from a glioma patient whose treatment included an IDH1 peptide vaccine. The receptors were sampled from a woman aged 25-40 years with glioma. Some clones in this sample may be carry-over from other donors' samples.

The chain combines TRBV7-8 with TRBJ2-1; no firm D call. The V end was cut by 1 base, the J end by 5 bases, with 18 bases between. In germline, CDR1 is SGHVS, CDR2 FQNEAQ. This CDR3 spans 17 amino acids. CDR3 loop: CASSLGAGELRNNEQFF. As DNA, the CDR3 is TGTGCCAGCAGCTTAGGGGCAGGAGAATTGAGAAACAATGAGCAGTTCTTC.

The chain joins TRBV7-9 to TRBJ1-1, with D unclear. Trimming left V 8 bases short and J 1 base short, with 11 bases between. The CDR3 is 13 amino acids. Germline V gives CDR1 SEHNR, CDR2 FQNEAQ (reference sequence). The CDR3 spells CASDVGKNTEAFF. DNA of the CDR3: TGTGCCAGCGATGTAGGGAAGAACACTGAAGCTTTCTTT.

The DNA for the CDR3 is TGTGCCAGCAGCCAAGGCTACGAGCAGTACTTC. Its translation is CASSQGYEQYF. The chain has TRBV14 and TRBJ2-7; D ambiguous. The CDR3 extends over 11 amino acids. Trimming left V 1 base short and J 3 bases short, with 1 base between. From germline, CDR1 is SGHDN and CDR2 FVKESK.

This chain joins TRBV30 and TRBJ1-4; 10 positions match TRBD1. CDR3 length equals 15 residues. The V segment lost 0 bases and the J segment 8 bases; nucleotides outside the gene matches: 6. CDR1 and CDR2 (germline): GTSNPN, SVGIG (reference sequence). The CDR3, as DNA: TGTGCCTGGAGTGTAGGGACAGGGGTTCTAGAAAAACTGTTTTTT. Translation gives CAWSVGTGVLEKLFF. The whole variable domain, remainder taken from reference TRBV30 and TRBJ1-4, is SQTIHQWPATLVQPVGSPLSLECTVEGTSNPNLYWYRQAAGRGLQLLFYSVGIGQISSEVPQNLSASRPQDRQFILSSKKLLLSDSGFYLCAWSVGTGVLEKLFFGSGTQLSVL.

The rearrangement joins TRBV10-1 to TRBJ1-1; D unresolved. In germline, CDR1 is WNHNN, CDR2 SYGVQD (reference sequence). The CDR3 contains 17 residues. V was pared by 0 bases and J by 1 base, with 15 bases between. Here the CDR3 DNA reads TGCGCCAGCAGTGAGTCCCACTCCTTCACACCGAACACTGAAGCTTTCTTT. Protein: CASSESHSFTPNTEAFF.

The chain links TRBV30 to TRBJ2-4; possibly TRBD2 for D (5 bases). The CDR3 length is 17 residues. Germline values: CDR1 GTSNPN, CDR2 SVGIG (reference sequence). V lost 0 bases and J lost 0, with 15 bases in between. CDR3 DNA sequence: TGTGCCTGGAGTGTAGGTCAGCGGTACGGAGCCAAAAACATTCAGTACTTC. It is translated as CAWSVGQRYGAKNIQYF. The complete variable domain, with remaining parts taken from reference TRBV30 and TRBJ2-4, reads SQTIHQWPATLVQPVGSPLSLECTVEGTSNPNLYWYRQAAGRGLQLLFYSVGIGQISSEVPQNLSASRPQDRQFILSSKKLLLSDSGFYLCAWSVGQRYGAKNIQYFGAGTRLSVL.

This rearrangement joins TRBV14 to TRBJ2-1; D ambiguous. CDR1 is SGHDN, CDR2 FVKESK, per germline. V lost 0 bases and J lost 7, with 16 bases in between. The CDR3 is made up of 16 amino acids. In DNA form, the CDR3 reads TGTGCCAGCAGCCAAGATAGGCCTAGTTGGGGAAATGAGCAGTTCTTC. Its translation: CASSQDRPSWGNEQFF.

The chain is built from TRBV7-8 and TRBJ2-1, with a weak D call TRBD1 (5 bases). The CDR3 is 16 residues long. Trimming removed 2 bases at V and 6 bases at J, with 17 bases between. CDR1 and CDR2 (germline): SGHVS, FQNEAQ. CDR3 sequence (DNA): TGTGCCAGCAGCTTATGGGGCGATACGTCCCGCAATGAGCAGTTCTTC. Amino acids: CASSLWGDTSRNEQFF.

This clone came up once. CDR3 coding DNA: TGTGCCAGTAGCCCCACAGGGCGCGGGAGCTATGGCTACACCTTC. As protein: CASSPTGRGSYGYTF. The chain links TRBV19 to TRBJ1-2, with D possibly being TRBD1 (6 bases). CDR1 is LNHDA, CDR2 SQIVND, per germline (reference sequence). There are 15 residues in the CDR3. Trimming shortened V by 6 bases and J by 4 bases, and 18 bases separated the two germline ends.